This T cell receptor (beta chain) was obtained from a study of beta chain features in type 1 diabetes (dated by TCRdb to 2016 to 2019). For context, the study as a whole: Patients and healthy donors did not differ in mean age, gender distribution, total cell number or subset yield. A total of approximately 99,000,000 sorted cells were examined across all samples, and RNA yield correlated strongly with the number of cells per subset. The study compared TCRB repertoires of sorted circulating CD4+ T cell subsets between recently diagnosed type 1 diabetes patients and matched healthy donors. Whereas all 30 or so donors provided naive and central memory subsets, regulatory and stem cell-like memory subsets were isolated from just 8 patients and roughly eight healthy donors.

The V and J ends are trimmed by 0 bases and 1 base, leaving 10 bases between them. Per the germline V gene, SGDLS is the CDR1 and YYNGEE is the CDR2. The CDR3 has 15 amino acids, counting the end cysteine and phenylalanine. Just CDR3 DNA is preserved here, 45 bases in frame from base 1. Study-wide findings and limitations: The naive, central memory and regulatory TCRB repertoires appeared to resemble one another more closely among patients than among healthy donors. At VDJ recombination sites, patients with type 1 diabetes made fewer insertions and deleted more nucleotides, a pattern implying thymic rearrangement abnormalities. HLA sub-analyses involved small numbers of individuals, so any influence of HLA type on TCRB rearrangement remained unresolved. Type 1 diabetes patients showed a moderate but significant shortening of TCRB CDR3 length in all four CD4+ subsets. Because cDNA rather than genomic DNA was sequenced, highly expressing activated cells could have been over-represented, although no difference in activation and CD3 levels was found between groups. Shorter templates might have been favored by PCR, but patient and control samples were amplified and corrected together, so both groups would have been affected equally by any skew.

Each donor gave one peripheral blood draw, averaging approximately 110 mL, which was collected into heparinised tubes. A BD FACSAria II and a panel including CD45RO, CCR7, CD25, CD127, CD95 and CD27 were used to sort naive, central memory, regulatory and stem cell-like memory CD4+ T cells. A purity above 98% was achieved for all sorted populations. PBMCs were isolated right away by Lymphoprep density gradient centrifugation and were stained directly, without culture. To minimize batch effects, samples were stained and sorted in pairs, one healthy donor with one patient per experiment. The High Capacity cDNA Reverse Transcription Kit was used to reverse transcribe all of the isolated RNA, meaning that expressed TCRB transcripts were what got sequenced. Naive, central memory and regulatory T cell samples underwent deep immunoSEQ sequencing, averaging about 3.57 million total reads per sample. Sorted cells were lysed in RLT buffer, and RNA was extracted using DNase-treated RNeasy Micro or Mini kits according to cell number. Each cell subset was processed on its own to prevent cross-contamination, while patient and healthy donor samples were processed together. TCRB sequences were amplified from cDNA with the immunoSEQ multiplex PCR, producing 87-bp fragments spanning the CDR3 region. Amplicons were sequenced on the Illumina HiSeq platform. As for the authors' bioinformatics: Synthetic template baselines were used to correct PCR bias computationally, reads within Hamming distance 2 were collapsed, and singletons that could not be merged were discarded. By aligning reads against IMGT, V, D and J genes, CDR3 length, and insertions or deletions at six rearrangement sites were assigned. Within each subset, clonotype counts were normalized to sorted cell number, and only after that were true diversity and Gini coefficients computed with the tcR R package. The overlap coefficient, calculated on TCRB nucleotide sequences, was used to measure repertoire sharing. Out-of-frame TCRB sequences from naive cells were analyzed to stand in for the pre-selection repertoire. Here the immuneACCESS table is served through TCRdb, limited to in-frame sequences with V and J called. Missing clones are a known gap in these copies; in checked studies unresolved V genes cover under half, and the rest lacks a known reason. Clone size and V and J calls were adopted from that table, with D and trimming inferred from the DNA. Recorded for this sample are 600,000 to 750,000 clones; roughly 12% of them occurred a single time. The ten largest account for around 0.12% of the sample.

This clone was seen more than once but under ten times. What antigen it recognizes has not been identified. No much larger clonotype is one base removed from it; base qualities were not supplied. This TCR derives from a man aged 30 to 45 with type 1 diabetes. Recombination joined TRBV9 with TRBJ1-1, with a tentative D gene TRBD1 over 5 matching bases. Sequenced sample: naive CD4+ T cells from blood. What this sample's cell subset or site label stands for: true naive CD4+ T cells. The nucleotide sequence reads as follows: TGTGCCAGCAGCGTAGGAGGGGTTGGGAACACTGAAGCTTTCTTT. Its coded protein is CASSVGGVGNTEAFF.